This record looks at one TCR beta chain sequence and its context. Antigen unknown. This CDR3 contains 15 residues. Germline loops: CDR1 MGHRA, CDR2 YSYEKL. Trimming pared 2 bases from V and 3 bases from J, leaving 11 bases between. These data come from a study of identical twins. TCRdb itself ran the 5' RACE reads through MiXCR, one entry per CDR3 protein. The profile shows hundreds of thousands of distinct CDR3 sequences, roughly 12% of them singletons. Study results and limitations: For cord blood, abundant beta clonotypes had fewer insertions, unlike memory repertoires, which showed none. Beta out-of-frame twin sharing showed a weaker excess. For monozygotic twins, models underestimated out-of-frame TCR alpha sharing. Sequences that were out-of-frame, alpha and twin-shared displayed an excess of low generation probability.

Another study also made use of these data, one on yellow fever vaccine responses in identical twins.

This TCR was sampled from a woman under 30 in good health. The genes are TRBV4-1 and TRBJ2-1; weak D call: TRBD1 (6 bases). The specimen was CD8+ T cells sorted from blood. The CDR3 DNA reads TGCGCCAGCAGCCAACGACAGGACCTCTACAATGAGCAGTTCTTC. This codes for CASSQRQDLYNEQFF.